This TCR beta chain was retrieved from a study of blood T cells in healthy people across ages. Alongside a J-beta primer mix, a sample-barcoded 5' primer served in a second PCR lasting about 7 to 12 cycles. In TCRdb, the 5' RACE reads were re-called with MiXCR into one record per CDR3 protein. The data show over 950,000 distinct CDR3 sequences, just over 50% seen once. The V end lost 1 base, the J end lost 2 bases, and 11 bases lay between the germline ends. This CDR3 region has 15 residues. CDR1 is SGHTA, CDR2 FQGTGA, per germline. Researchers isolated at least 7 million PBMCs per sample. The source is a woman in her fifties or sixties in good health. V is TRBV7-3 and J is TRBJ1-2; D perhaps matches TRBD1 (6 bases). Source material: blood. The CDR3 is CASSLMGGLNYGYTF. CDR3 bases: TGTGCCAGCAGCTTAATGGGGGGGCTCAACTATGGCTACACCTTC.